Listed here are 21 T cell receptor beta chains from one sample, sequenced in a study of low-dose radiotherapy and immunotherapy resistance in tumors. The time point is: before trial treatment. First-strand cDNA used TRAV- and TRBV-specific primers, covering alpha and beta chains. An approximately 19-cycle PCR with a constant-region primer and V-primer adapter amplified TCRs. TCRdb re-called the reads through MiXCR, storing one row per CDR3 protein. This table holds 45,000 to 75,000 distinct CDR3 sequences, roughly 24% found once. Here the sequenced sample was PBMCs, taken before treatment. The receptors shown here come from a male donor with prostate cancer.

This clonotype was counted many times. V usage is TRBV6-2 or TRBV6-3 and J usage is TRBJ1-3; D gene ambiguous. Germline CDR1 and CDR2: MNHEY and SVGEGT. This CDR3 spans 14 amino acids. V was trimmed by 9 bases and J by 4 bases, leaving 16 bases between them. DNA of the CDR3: TGTGCCAGTACCTCGAGGCGGACCGGAAACACCATATATTTT. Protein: CASTSRRTGNTIYF.

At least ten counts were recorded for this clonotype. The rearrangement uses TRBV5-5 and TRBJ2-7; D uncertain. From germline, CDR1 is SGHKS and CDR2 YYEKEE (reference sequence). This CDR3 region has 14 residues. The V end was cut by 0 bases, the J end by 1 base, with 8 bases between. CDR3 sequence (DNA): TGTGCCAGCAGCTTGGTGGGTCGTTCCTACGAGCAGTACTTC. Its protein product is CASSLVGRSYEQYF.

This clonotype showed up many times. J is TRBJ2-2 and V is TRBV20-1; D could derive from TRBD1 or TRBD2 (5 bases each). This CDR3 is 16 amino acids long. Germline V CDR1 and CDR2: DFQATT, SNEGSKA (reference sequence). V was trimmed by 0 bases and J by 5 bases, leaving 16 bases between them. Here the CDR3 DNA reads TGCAGTGCTAGAGAACCTGGGGGTGGGCAGACCGGGGAGCTGTTTTTT. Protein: CSAREPGGGQTGELFF.

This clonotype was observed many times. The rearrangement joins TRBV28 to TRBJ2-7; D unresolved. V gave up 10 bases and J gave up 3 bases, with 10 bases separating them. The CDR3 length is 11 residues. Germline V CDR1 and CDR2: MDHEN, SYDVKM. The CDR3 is CATTVSYEQYF. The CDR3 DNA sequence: TGTGCCACTACGGTCAGCTACGAGCAGTACTTC.

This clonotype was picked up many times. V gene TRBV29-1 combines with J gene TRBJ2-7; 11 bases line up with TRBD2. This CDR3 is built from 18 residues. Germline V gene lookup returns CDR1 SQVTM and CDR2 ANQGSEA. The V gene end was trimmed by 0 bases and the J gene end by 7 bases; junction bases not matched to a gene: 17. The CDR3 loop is CSVEDRLAGYPPLGEQYF. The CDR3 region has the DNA TGCAGCGTTGAAGATCGACTAGCGGGATATCCCCCCTTAGGGGAGCAGTACTTC.

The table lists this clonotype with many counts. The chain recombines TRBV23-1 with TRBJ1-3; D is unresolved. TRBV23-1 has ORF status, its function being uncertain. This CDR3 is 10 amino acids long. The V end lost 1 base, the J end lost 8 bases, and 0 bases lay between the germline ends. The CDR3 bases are TGCGCCAGCAGTCAATACACCATATATTTT. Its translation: CASSQYTIYF.

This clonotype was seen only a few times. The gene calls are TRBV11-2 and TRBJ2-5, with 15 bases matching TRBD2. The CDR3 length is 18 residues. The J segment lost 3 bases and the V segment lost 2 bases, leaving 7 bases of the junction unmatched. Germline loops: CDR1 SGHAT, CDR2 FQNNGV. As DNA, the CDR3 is TGTGCCAGCAGCTTATGGACTAGCGGGAGGGCCTCGGAAGAGACCCAGTACTTC. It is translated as CASSLWTSGRASEETQYF.

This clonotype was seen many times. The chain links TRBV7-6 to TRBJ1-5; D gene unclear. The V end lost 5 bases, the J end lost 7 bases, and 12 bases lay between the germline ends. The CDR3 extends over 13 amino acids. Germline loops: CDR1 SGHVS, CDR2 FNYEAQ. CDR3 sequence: CASSPGPVQPQHF. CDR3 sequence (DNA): TGTGCCAGCAGCCCCGGGCCCGTACAGCCCCAGCATTTT.

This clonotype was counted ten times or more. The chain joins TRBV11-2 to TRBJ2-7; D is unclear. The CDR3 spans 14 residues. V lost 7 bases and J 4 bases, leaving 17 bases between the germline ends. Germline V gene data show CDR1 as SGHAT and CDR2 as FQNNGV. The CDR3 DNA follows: TGTGCCAGCACCCTTAGTCCACTTACATACGAGCAGTACTTC. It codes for CASTLSPLTYEQYF.

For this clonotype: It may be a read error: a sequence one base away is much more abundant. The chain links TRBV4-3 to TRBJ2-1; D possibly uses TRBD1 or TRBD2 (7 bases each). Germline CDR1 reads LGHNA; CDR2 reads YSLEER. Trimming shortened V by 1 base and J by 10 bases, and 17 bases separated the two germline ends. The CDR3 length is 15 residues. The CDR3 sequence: CASSQVPGGGYEQFF. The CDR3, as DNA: TGCGCCAGCAGCCAAGTTCCAGGGGGGGGGTACGAGCAGTTCTTC.

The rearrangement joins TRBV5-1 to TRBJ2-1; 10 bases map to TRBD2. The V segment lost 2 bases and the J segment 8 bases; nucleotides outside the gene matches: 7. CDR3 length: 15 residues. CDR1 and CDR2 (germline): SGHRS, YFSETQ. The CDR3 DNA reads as TGCGCCAGCAGCTTAGCGGGGGGGCCTTTGGATGAGCAGTTCTTC. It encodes CASSLAGGPLDEQFF.

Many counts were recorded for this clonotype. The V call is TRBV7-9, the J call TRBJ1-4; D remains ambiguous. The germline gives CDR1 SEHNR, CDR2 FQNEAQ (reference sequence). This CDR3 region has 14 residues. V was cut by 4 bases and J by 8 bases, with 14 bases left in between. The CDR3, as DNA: TGTGCCAGCAGCTACCGGGCTGGGGAAGAAAAACTGTTTTTT. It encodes CASSYRAGEEKLFF.

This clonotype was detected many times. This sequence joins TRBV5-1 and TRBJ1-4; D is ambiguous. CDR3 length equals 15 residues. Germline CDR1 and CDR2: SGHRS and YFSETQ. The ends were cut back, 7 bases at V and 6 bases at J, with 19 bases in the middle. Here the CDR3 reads CASQDGAVVDEKLFF. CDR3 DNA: TGCGCCAGCCAGGACGGAGCGGTGGTGGATGAAAAACTGTTTTTT.

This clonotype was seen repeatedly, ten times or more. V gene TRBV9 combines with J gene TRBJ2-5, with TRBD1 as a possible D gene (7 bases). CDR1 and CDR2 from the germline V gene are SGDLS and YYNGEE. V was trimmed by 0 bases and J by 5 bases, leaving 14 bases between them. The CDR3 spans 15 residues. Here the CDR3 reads CASSVGIGGGETQYF. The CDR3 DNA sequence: TGTGCCAGCAGCGTAGGCATCGGAGGGGGCGAGACCCAGTACTTC.

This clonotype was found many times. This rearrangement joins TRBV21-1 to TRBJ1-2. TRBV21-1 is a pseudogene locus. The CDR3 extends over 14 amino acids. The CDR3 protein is CASSKEAGPGGYTF. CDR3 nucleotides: TGTGCCAGCAGCAAAGAGGCAGGGCCGGGGGGCTACACCTTC.

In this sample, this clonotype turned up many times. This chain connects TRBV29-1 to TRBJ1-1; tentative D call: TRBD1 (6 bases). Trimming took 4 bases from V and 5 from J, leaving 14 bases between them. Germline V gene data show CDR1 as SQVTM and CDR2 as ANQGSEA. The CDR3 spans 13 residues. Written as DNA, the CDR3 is TGCAGCGTTGCTCTGGGGGCCTATACTGAAGCTTTCTTT. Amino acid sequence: CSVALGAYTEAFF. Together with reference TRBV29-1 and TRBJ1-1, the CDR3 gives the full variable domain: SAVISQKPSRDICQRGTSLTIQCQVDSQVTMMFWYRQQPGQSLTLIATANQGSEATYESGFVIDKFPISRPNLTFSTLTVSNMSPEDSSIYLCSVALGAYTEAFFGQGTRLTVV.

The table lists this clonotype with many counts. The CDR3 DNA follows: TGTGCCAGCAGTGAATCGGCTAATGAAAAACTGTTTTTT. It yields the protein CASSESANEKLFF. The chain has TRBV2 and TRBJ1-4; no clear D gene. Germline values: CDR1 SNHLY, CDR2 FYNNEI. V lost 2 bases and J lost 3, with 4 bases in between. The CDR3 is 13 residues long.

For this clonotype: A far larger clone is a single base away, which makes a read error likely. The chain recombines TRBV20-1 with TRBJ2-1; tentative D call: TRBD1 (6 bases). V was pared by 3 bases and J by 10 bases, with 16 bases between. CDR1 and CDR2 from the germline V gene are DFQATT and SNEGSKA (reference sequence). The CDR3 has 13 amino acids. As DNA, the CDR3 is TGCAGTGCTAGGTCTGGGGGCGATTACGAGCAGTTCTTC. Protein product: CSARSGGDYEQFF.

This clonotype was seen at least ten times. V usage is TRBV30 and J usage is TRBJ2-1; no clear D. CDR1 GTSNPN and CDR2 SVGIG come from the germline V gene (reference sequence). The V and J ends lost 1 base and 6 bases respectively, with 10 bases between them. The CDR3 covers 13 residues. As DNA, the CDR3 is TGTGCCTGGAGTGGTGGGAAAGGCAATGAGCAGTTCTTC. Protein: CAWSGGKGNEQFF.

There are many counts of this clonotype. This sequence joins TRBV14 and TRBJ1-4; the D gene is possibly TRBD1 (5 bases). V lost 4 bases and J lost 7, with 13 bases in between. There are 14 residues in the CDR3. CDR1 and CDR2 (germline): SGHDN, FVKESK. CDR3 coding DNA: TGTGCCAGCAGCCCCTCCTTAGGGGTTGAAAAACTGTTTTTT. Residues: CASSPSLGVEKLFF.

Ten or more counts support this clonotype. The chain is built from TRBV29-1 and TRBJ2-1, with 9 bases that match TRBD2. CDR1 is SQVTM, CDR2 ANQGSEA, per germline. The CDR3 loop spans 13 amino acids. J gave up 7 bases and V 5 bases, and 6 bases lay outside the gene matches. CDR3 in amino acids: CSVSASGANEQFF. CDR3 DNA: TGCAGCGTTTCGGCTAGCGGGGCGAATGAGCAGTTCTTC.